This TCR beta chain was observed in a study of beta chain features in type 1 diabetes. Overall study results and limits: In the patient group, naive, central memory and Treg TCRB repertoires seemed more alike than in the healthy donor group. People with Type 1 diabetes carried modestly yet significantly shorter TCRB CDR3s in all four CD4+ subsets. The cDNA sequencing approach could over-represent high-TCR-expressing cells. Insertions were fewer and deletions more numerous at VDJ junctions in type 1 diabetes patients.

A note on this clone: Its antigen is still unknown.

Naive, central memory, regulatory and stem cell-like memory cells within the CD4+ compartment were sorted using CD45RO/CCR7/CD25/CD127/CD95/CD27. Reverse transcribing all isolated RNA meant expressed TCRB transcripts were sequenced. The repertoire was sequenced with immunoSEQ multiplex PCR; TCRdb's copy has only in-frame clones and lacks some. This table holds 20,000 to 25,000 clones, roughly two thirds found once. This clonotype was obtained from a woman between 40 and 55 years old with type 1 diabetes. The specimen was stem cell memory CD4+ T cells from blood.

The CDR3 loop is CASSEGTGGQPQHF. The CDR3 DNA reads TGTGCCAGTAGTGAGGGGACAGGGGGACAGCCCCAGCATTTT. This sequence joins TRBV19 and TRBJ1-5; 11 bases are shared with TRBD1. J was trimmed by 7 bases and V by 5 bases; bases with no gene match: 4. This CDR3 is built from 14 residues. CDR1 LNHDA and CDR2 SQIVND come from the germline V gene (reference sequence).